These 3 T cell receptor beta chains were all obtained from the same sample, sequenced in a study of blood T cells in healthy people across ages. Primers used in a second PCR of roughly 6 to 11 cycles were a sample-barcoded 5' primer and a J-beta primer mix. TCRdb re-analysed the 5' RACE reads in MiXCR, keeping a single row per CDR3 protein. The sample has hundreds of thousands of distinct CDR3 sequences, around 31% seen once. Sequenced input: blood. These receptors all stem from an elderly woman in good health.

Remarks on this clonotype: The germline gene is not matched at one end of the junction; a read error may be the cause. The chain employs TRBV11-2 and TRBJ2-4; TRBD2 aligns across 9 bases. The CDR3 covers 16 residues. Germline V lookup: CDR1 SGHAT, CDR2 FQNNGV. The CDR3 sequence is CASGLMTSGTKNIQYF. The CDR3 DNA reads as TGTGCCAGCGGCTTAATGACTAGCGGAACCAAAAACATTCAGTACTTC.

V is TRBV24-1 and J is TRBJ2-1; maybe TRBD2 (7 bases). Trimming took 6 bases from V and 7 from J, leaving 18 bases between them. Germline V gene sequence: CDR1 KGHDR, CDR2 SFDVKD. CDR3 length: 15 residues. CDR3 sequence (DNA): TGTGCCACCAGTAGGTCCGGGGGGCCACCAAATGAGCAGTTCTTC. Amino acids: CATSRSGGPPNEQFF.

This rearrangement joins TRBV4-1 to TRBJ1-1; no firm D call. Germline V gene lookup returns CDR1 MGHRA and CDR2 YSYEKL. The CDR3 loop spans 15 amino acids. The ends were cut back, 0 bases at V and 5 bases at J, with 13 bases in the middle. The CDR3 bases are TGCGCCAGCAGCCAAGATGAACATCGGGGAACTGAAGCTTTCTTT. It codes for CASSQDEHRGTEAFF.